Listed here are 3 T cell receptor beta chains from one sample, sequenced in a study of neurological immune-mediated disorders. TCRdb processed the 5' RACE reads anew with MiXCR; each CDR3 protein has one entry. In the table there are over 35,000 distinct CDR3 sequences, 3% to 4% of which are singletons. The sample taken for sequencing was PBMCs. Source of these receptors: a young man with multiple sclerosis.

This clonotype was counted ten times or more. The chain combines TRBV4-2 with TRBJ2-4; 10 bases line up with TRBD2. V dropped 1 base and J dropped 8; count of bases not matched to a gene: 11. There are 17 residues in the CDR3. Per the germline V gene, CDR1 is LGHNA and CDR2 is YNFKEQ. This CDR3 is CASSQAASGGAGDIQYF. CDR3 in DNA: TGTGCCAGCAGCCAAGCGGCCAGCGGGGGGGCCGGGGACATTCAGTACTTC.

This clonotype has a count of ten or more. The chain joins TRBV7-9 to TRBJ1-1, with 10 bases matching TRBD1. Germline lookup yields CDR1 SEHNR and CDR2 FQNEAQ (reference sequence). V lost 5 bases, J lost 4 bases, and 4 bases stayed unmatched. The CDR3 is made up of 14 amino acids. As DNA, the CDR3 is TGTGCCAGCAGCGCGACAGGGGGCGGCACTGAAGCTTTCTTT. It yields the protein CASSATGGGTEAFF.

Ten or more counts support this clonotype. The V call is TRBV10-3, the J call TRBJ1-4; D is undetermined. In germline, CDR1 is ENHRY, CDR2 SYGVKD. The CDR3 loop spans 13 amino acids. V lost 2 bases and J lost 8, with 9 bases in between. The CDR3 sequence is CAISEPGREKLFF. CDR3 nucleotides: TGTGCCATCAGTGAGCCTGGGCGGGAAAAACTGTTTTTT.